Shown below are 23 T cell receptor beta chains from a single sample sequenced in a study of blood T cell repertoires in COVID-19. Sequenced by immunoSEQ multiplex PCR; TCRdb stores in-frame clones only, minus some. The sample has roughly 250,000 clones; approximately 86% are singletons. Material: peripheral blood. The receptors originated from a woman of 80 years or more with active or convalescent COVID-19.

The CDR3 reads CASKETGFIGEQYF. For the CDR3, the DNA is TGTGCCAGTAAAGAAACAGGGTTTATTGGCGAGCAGTACTTC. The gene calls are TRBV19 and TRBJ2-7, with D possibly matching TRBD1 (6 bases). The CDR3 loop spans 14 amino acids. V was trimmed by 7 bases and J by 6 bases, leaving 19 bases between them. Germline V gene lookup returns CDR1 LNHDA and CDR2 SQIVND (reference sequence).

The chain employs TRBV2 and TRBJ1-5; D gene unclear. The germline V gene encodes CDR1 SNHLY and CDR2 FYNNEI. This CDR3 spans 14 amino acids. Trimming took 6 bases from V and 4 from J, leaving 13 bases between them. The CDR3 sequence: CASSGLRGNQPQHF. CDR3 nucleotides: TGTGCCAGCAGCGGCTTAAGAGGGAATCAGCCCCAGCATTTT.

The CDR3 reads CASSRDRAQETQYF. The CDR3 DNA is TGTGCCAGCAGTCGGGACAGGGCCCAAGAGACCCAGTACTTC. This rearrangement joins TRBV2 to TRBJ2-5; 9 positions agree with TRBD1. The CDR3 covers 14 residues. V shed 5 bases and J 1 base; nucleotides not matched to a gene: 2. The germline V gene encodes CDR1 SNHLY and CDR2 FYNNEI.

This clone appeared a few times. The chain combines TRBV2 with TRBJ1-2; D is ambiguous. With 10 bases removed from V and 5 bases from J, the gap between germline ends came to 14 bases. Germline V gene lookup returns CDR1 SNHLY and CDR2 FYNNEI. This CDR3 has 12 residues. CDR3 residues: CATARVGYGYTF. CDR3 nucleotide sequence: TGTGCCACAGCGAGGGTGGGTTATGGCTACACCTTC.

The chain has TRBV5-6 and TRBJ2-5; 10 bases agree with TRBD2. Germline loops: CDR1 SGHDT, CDR2 YYEEEE. The CDR3 totals 14 residues. V shed 4 bases, J shed 2 bases, and the junction held 2 bases outside the gene matches. CDR3 residues: CASSRAGGQETQYF. CDR3 in DNA: TGTGCCAGCAGCCGAGCGGGGGGGCAAGAGACCCAGTACTTC.

The gene calls are TRBV14 and TRBJ2-7; weak D call: TRBD1 (7 bases). Trimming took off 3 bases at V and 7 bases at J, with 13 bases between the two ends. Per germline, CDR1 SGHDN and CDR2 FVKESK. This CDR3 is 13 amino acids long. The CDR3 spells CASSQDRRGEQYF. Written as DNA, the CDR3 is TGTGCCAGCAGCCAGGACAGGAGGGGTGAGCAGTACTTC.

The chain couples TRBV28 to TRBJ2-7; 9 bases fit TRBD2. Germline CDR1 and CDR2: MDHEN and SYDVKM. V shed 4 bases and J 0 bases; nucleotides not matched to a gene: 4. The CDR3 runs 15 residues. CDR3 coding DNA: TGTGCCAGCAGTTCGGCTAGCGGGGTCTCCTACGAGCAGTACTTC. This codes for CASSSASGVSYEQYF.

The chain recombines TRBV28 with TRBJ1-2, with TRBD1 as a possible D gene (6 bases). The CDR3 extends over 13 amino acids. Per the germline V gene, CDR1 is MDHEN and CDR2 is SYDVKM. V was pared by 5 bases and J by 7 bases, with 14 bases between. The CDR3 loop reads CASSLLGAAGYTF. CDR3 nucleotides: TGTGCCAGCAGTCTCCTGGGGGCTGCTGGCTACACCTTC.

This rearrangement joins TRBV24-1 to TRBJ2-1; TRBD2 might be the D (6 bases). The length of the CDR3 is 13 residues. V shed 4 bases and J shed 12 bases, with 15 bases lying between them. Germline V lookup: CDR1 KGHDR, CDR2 SFDVKD. DNA of the CDR3: TGTGCCACCAGTGAGCCGGGAGATAGGGGGCAGTTCTTC. This encodes CATSEPGDRGQFF.

V and J are TRBV7-9 and TRBJ1-6, with 7 bases lining up with TRBD1. The V gene end was trimmed by 5 bases and the J gene end by 3 bases; junction bases not matched to a gene: 1. CDR1 is SEHNR, CDR2 FQNEAQ, per germline (reference sequence). The CDR3 sequence is 14 residues long. This CDR3 is CASSRDSYNSPLHF. The CDR3 DNA sequence: TGTGCCAGCAGCCGGGACAGCTATAATTCACCCCTCCACTTT.

The chain combines TRBV25-1 with TRBJ1-5, with unresolved D. The CDR3 spans 12 residues. Trimming took 4 bases from V and 4 from J, leaving 5 bases between them. The germline V gene has CDR1 MGHDK and CDR2 SYGVNS. The CDR3 DNA is TGTGCCAGCAGTGCGGGAAATCAGCCCCAGCATTTT. It encodes CASSAGNQPQHF.

V is TRBV2 and J is TRBJ2-7; no clear D. V lost 4 bases and J 2 bases, leaving 3 bases between the germline ends. The CDR3 runs 11 residues. Germline values: CDR1 SNHLY, CDR2 FYNNEI. CDR3 DNA sequence: TGTGCCAGCAGTGTAGCCTACGAGCAGTACTTC. Protein: CASSVAYEQYF.

This chain joins TRBV2 and TRBJ2-1; D unresolved. The germline V gene encodes CDR1 SNHLY and CDR2 FYNNEI. This CDR3 is 12 amino acids long. V lost 8 bases to trimming and J lost 9 bases, with 14 bases between them. DNA for the CDR3: TGTGCCAGCGCCTCTCATACTCTTGAGCAGTTCTTC. This translates into CASASHTLEQFF.

This sequence joins TRBV19 and TRBJ1-2; 7 bases map to TRBD1. Germline V lookup: CDR1 LNHDA, CDR2 SQIVND (reference sequence). The ends lost 9 bases at V and 0 bases at J; junction bases unmatched: 7. This CDR3 is built from 14 residues. CDR3 nucleotide sequence: TGTGCCAGAAAAGACAGGGAACCTAACTATGGCTACACCTTC. Translated: CARKDREPNYGYTF. Full variable domain (rest looked up from reference TRBV19 and TRBJ1-2): DGGITQSPKYLFRKEGQNVTLSCEQNLNHDAMYWYRQDPGQGLRLIYYSQIVNDFQKGDIAEGYSVSREKKESFPLTVTSAQKNPTAFYLCARKDREPNYGYTFGSGTRLTVV.

This clone was detected a few times. The chain recombines TRBV10-3 with TRBJ1-4; a weak D match, TRBD1 (6 bases). The germline CDR1 and CDR2 sequences are ENHRY and SYGVKD. V lost 3 bases and J lost 8, with 22 bases in between. The CDR3 runs 17 residues. Here the CDR3 reads CAISDPSLSGVGEKLFF. Here the CDR3 DNA reads TGTGCCATCAGTGACCCCTCGTTATCAGGGGTAGGGGAAAAACTGTTTTTT.

The CDR3 DNA sequence: TGCGCCAGCAGCCCGGACGCCGTGGGAGGGAGGGAAGCTTTCTTT. Translated: CASSPDAVGGREAFF. The rearrangement links TRBV5-1 to TRBJ1-1, with no clear D. The CDR3 is made up of 15 amino acids. Between the trimmed V and J ends, which lost 4 bases and 8 bases, there was a span of 21 bases. CDR1 and CDR2 from the germline V gene are SGHRS and YFSETQ. The whole variable domain, remainder taken from reference TRBV5-1 and TRBJ1-1, is KAGVTQTPRYLIKTRGQQVTLSCSPISGHRSVSWYQQTPGQGLQFLFEYFSETQRNKGNFPGRFSGRQFSNSRSEMNVSTLELGDSALYLCASSPDAVGGREAFFGQGTRLTVV.

V is TRBV5-4 and J is TRBJ2-1; 9 nucleotides match TRBD2. The CDR3 length is 15 residues. V lost 4 bases and J lost 4; bases outside the gene matches: 6. Per the germline V gene, CDR1 is SGHNT and CDR2 is YYREEE (reference sequence). The CDR3 reads CASSRSGGQYNEQFF. The CDR3 DNA reads TGTGCCAGCAGCCGGAGCGGGGGGCAATACAATGAGCAGTTCTTC.

The chain employs TRBV19 and TRBJ1-2, with a possible D match to TRBD1 (6 bases). This CDR3 is built from 15 residues. The V end lost 3 bases, the J end lost 8 bases, and 19 bases lay between the germline ends. The germline gives CDR1 LNHDA, CDR2 SQIVND (reference sequence). DNA for the CDR3: TGTGCCAGTAGTATGGGTACCGGACAGCCGGCGGGCTACACCTTC. Residues: CASSMGTGQPAGYTF.

The chain links TRBV19 to TRBJ2-2, with TRBD1 identical over 11 bases. The trim removed 11 bases at V and 4 bases at J, leaving 15 bases unmatched. Germline V gene sequence: CDR1 LNHDA, CDR2 SQIVND (reference sequence). This CDR3 contains 17 residues. DNA for the CDR3: TGTGCCTGCCGCCGGGACAGGGGGACTAGAGGCACCGGGGAGCTGTTTTTT. Protein product: CACRRDRGTRGTGELFF.

This rearrangement joins TRBV28 to TRBJ2-5, with TRBD1 as a possible D gene (6 bases). The V and J ends lost 6 bases and 3 bases respectively, with 17 bases between them. From germline, CDR1 is MDHEN and CDR2 SYDVKM. The CDR3 sequence is 15 residues long. As DNA, the CDR3 is TGTGCCAGCAGCTCTCCACAGGGTTCGGAAGAGACCCAGTACTTC. This sequence encodes CASSSPQGSEETQYF.

V usage is TRBV10-3 and J usage is TRBJ2-7; 9 nucleotides agree with TRBD2. V lost 1 base and J lost 4; bases outside the gene matches: 5. CDR1 ENHRY and CDR2 SYGVKD come from the germline V gene. The CDR3 sequence is 15 residues long. The CDR3 reads CAISEFSLAGYEQYF. The CDR3 region has the DNA TGTGCCATCAGTGAGTTTAGCCTAGCGGGGTACGAGCAGTACTTC.

The chain employs TRBV6-1 and TRBJ1-4, with a tentative D call TRBD1 (5 bases). The length of the CDR3 is 15 residues. V was pared by 0 bases and J by 12 bases, with 17 bases between. The germline CDR1 and CDR2 sequences are MNHNS and SASEGT. The CDR3 spells CASSEAGGGPGELFF. In DNA form, the CDR3 reads TGTGCCAGCAGTGAAGCTGGGGGGGGACCTGGGGAACTGTTTTTT.

The chain links TRBV6-1 to TRBJ1-1, with D possibly TRBD1 on 6 matching bases. With 2 bases removed from V and 5 bases from J, the gap between germline ends came to 12 bases. The CDR3 spans 14 residues. Germline V CDR1 and CDR2: MNHNS, SASEGT. The CDR3: CASSERAGVTEAFF. CDR3 sequence (DNA): TGTGCCAGCAGTGAAAGGGCAGGGGTAACTGAAGCTTTCTTT.